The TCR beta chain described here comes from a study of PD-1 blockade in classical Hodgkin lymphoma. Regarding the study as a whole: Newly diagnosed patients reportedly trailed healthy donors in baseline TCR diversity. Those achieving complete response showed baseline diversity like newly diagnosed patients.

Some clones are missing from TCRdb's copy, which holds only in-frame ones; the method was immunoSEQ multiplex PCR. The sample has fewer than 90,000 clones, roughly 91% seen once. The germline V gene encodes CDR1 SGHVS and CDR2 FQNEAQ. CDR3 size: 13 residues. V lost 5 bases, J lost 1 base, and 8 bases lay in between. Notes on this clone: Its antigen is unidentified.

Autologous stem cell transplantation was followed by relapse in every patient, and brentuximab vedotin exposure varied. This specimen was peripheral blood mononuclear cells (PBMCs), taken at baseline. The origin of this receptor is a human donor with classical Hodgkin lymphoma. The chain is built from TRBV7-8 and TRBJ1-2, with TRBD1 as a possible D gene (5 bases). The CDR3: CASSVGHNYGYTF. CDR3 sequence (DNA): TGTGCCAGCAGCGTTGGACATAACTATGGCTACACCTTC. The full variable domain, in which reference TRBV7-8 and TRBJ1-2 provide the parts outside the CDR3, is GAGVSQSPRYKVAKRGQDVALRCDPISGHVSLFWYQQALGQGPEFLTYFQNEAQLDKSGLPSDRFFAERPEGSVSTLKIQRTQQEDSAVYLCASSVGHNYGYTFGSGTRLTVV.